The clone carrying this TCR beta chain showed up just a few times. Its antigen is currently unknown. TCRdb ran MiXCR on the 5' RACE reads and lists one entry per CDR3 protein. The repertoire has 460,000 or so distinct CDR3 sequences, over 12% of them found once; the top ten carry 0.52%. This sample stems from a study of identical twins. Study-level points and caveats: Surplus twin overlap in beta out-of-frame sequences was less pronounced. For out-of-frame alpha sequences shared by twins, low generation probability was in excess. Models, which agreed with sharing between unrelated individuals, nonetheless underestimated the out-of-frame TCR alpha sharing seen in monozygotic twins. Insertions were reduced in abundant cord blood beta clonotypes but not in memory repertoires.

CDR1 is MDHEN and CDR2 is SYDVKM in the germline V gene. The CDR3 has 18 amino acids. After removal of 2 bases from V and 5 bases from J, the junction contained 16 bases not matched to a gene. The data also belong to a second study, concerning yellow fever vaccine responses in identical twins.

The sequence was collected from a woman aged 18-29 years in good health. Sequenced: CD4+ T cells sorted from blood. The rearrangement joins TRBV28 to TRBJ1-1, with 8 positions matching TRBD1. This CDR3 reads CASSLPSWTGLIGTEAFF. The CDR3 DNA sequence: TGTGCCAGCAGTTTACCTAGTTGGACAGGGTTGATAGGGACTGAAGCTTTCTTT.